This is a list of T cell receptor beta chains from one sample in a study of T-cell reconstitution after alpha-beta-depleted transplantation in children. TCRdb analysed the PCR reads with MiXCR anew, one entry per CDR3 protein. This table holds 200,000 to 250,000 distinct CDR3 sequences, around 25% found once. The source was PBMCs, collected before TCRalphabeta/CD19-depleted stem cell transplant. The receptors come from a girl between 2 and 10 years old with Fanconi anemia, due to receive a stem cell transplant. CDR3s include the opening cysteine and the closing phenylalanine or tryptophan. Each record gives: D gene, V gene, clone size, J gene, CDR3 protein, CDR3 DNA. A D gene is named only where the DNA matches it firmly. The size of a clone is reported for some rows only, either as once, few or many, or as a class for expanded clones.

TRBD2	TRBV5-1	few	TRBJ2-5	CASNSNLAGQETQYF	TGCGCCAGCAACTCCAATCTAGCGGGGCAAGAGACCCAGTACTTC
TRBD1	TRBV29-1	few	TRBJ2-5	CSVDDTGHRGEETQYF	TGCAGCGTTGATGACACAGGACACAGGGGCGAAGAGACCCAGTACTTC
.	TRBV6-1	many	TRBJ2-1	CASSVVVYNEQFF	TGTGCCAGCAGTGTGGTAGTCTACAATGAGCAGTTCTTC
TRBD1	TRBV6-1	.	TRBJ1-5	CASSRDRALSQPQHF	TGTGCCAGCAGTCGGGACAGGGCCCTAAGTCAGCCCCAGCATTTT
TRBD2	TRBV5-1	many	TRBJ2-5	CASSLGGGETQYF	TGCGCCAGCAGCTTGGGCGGGGGAGAGACCCAGTACTTC
.	TRBV9	many	TRBJ2-1	CASSVDPYNEQFF	TGTGCCAGCAGCGTAGACCCGTACAATGAGCAGTTCTTC
.	TRBV20-1	.	TRBJ2-3	CSASPTTDTQYF	TGCAGTGCTAGCCCCACTACAGATACGCAGTATTTT
TRBD2	TRBV20-1	many	TRBJ2-1	CSAREKGLAVYNEQFF	TGCAGTGCTAGAGAAAAAGGACTAGCGGTCTACAATGAGCAGTTCTTC
TRBD2	TRBV20-1	many	TRBJ2-1	CSAGLAAYNEQFF	TGCAGTGCTGGACTAGCGGCCTACAATGAGCAGTTCTTC
TRBD2	TRBV4-1	many	TRBJ2-5	CASSQDILAGPRETQYF	TGCGCCAGCAGCCAAGATATTCTAGCGGGGCCTCGGGAGACCCAGTACTTC
TRBD2	TRBV4-2	many	TRBJ2-1	CASSLLAGGWYNEQFF	TGTGCCAGCAGCCTACTAGCGGGAGGGTGGTACAATGAGCAGTTCTTC
.	TRBV25-1	many	TRBJ2-1	CASSHSGLYYNEQFF	TGTGCCAGCAGCCACTCAGGACTCTATTACAATGAGCAGTTCTTC
.	TRBV7-9	.	TRBJ2-5	CASSPSSGQETQYF	TGTGCCAGCAGCCCAAGTAGCGGACAAGAGACCCAGTACTTC
TRBD1	TRBV29-1	.	TRBJ1-1	CSVPVPGQALNTEAFF	TGCAGCGTCCCCGTTCCGGGACAGGCTTTGAACACTGAAGCTTTCTTT
TRBD2	TRBV28	.	TRBJ2-7	CASRFRLAGSYEQYF	TGTGCCAGCAGATTCAGACTAGCGGGATCCTACGAGCAGTACTTC
TRBD2	TRBV2	.	TRBJ2-1	CATPSGTSPYNEQFF	TGTGCCACTCCCTCCGGGACTAGCCCTTACAATGAGCAGTTCTTC
TRBD2	TRBV7-3	few	TRBJ2-3	CASSLYGRGATDTQYF	TGTGCCAGCAGCTTATATGGGAGGGGTGCGACAGATACGCAGTATTTT
.	TRBV7-8	.	TRBJ2-2	CASSLRGNTGELFF	TGTGCCAGCAGCTTACGGGGAAACACCGGGGAGCTGTTTTTT